One sample yielded the 13 T cell receptor beta chains listed below, sequenced in a study of blood T cell repertoires in COVID-19. The assay was immunoSEQ multiplex PCR, and TCRdb's table has in-frame clones only and misses some. The table lists roughly 80,000 clones, roughly 90% of them singletons. Sequenced material: peripheral blood. The receptor source for this set is a man aged 60-69 years with acute or convalescent COVID-19.

This chain's CDR3 is CAWSRQDRGEQYF. DNA of the CDR3: TGTGCCTGGTCACGCCAGGACAGGGGCGAGCAGTACTTC. V usage is TRBV30 and J usage is TRBJ2-7, with 9 bases identical to TRBD1. Germline V lookup: CDR1 GTSNPN, CDR2 SVGIG (reference sequence). V shed 5 bases, J shed 6 bases, and the junction held 8 bases outside the gene matches. The CDR3 has 13 residues. Using reference TRBV30 and TRBJ2-7 for the parts outside the CDR3, the full variable domain is SQTIHQWPATLVQPVGSPLSLECTVEGTSNPNLYWYRQAAGRGLQLLFYSVGIGQISSEVPQNLSASRPQDRQFILSSKKLLLSDSGFYLCAWSRQDRGEQYFGPGTRLTVT.

The J gene is TRBJ1-1, the V gene TRBV7-9; D uncertain. The CDR3 is made up of 13 amino acids. V was trimmed by 1 base and J by 8 bases, leaving 11 bases between them. CDR1 SEHNR and CDR2 FQNEAQ come from the germline V gene (reference sequence). CDR3 sequence reads: CASSLGPGNEAFF. The CDR3 nucleotides read TGTGCCAGCAGCTTAGGTCCCGGGAACGAAGCTTTCTTT.

The chain employs TRBV7-9 and TRBJ1-2; D may be TRBD1 (6 bases). The CDR3 consists of 15 residues. The germline V gene has CDR1 SEHNR and CDR2 FQNEAQ (reference sequence). The V end was cut by 1 base, the J end by 5 bases, with 14 bases between. CDR3 DNA: TGTGCCAGCAGCTTAGGGGAGGGGGACGGATATGGCTACACCTTC. Translating gives CASSLGEGDGYGYTF.

The gene calls are TRBV4-2 and TRBJ2-1; 9 bases map to TRBD2. Germline V CDR1 and CDR2: LGHNA, YNFKEQ. The CDR3 length is 17 residues. V lost 4 bases, J lost 3 bases, and 10 bases stayed unmatched. The CDR3 DNA reads TGTGCCAGCAGCCTGGATCTCGCGGGAGGGATCTACAATGAGCAGTTCTTC. It specifies CASSLDLAGGIYNEQFF.

This chain links TRBV6-5 with TRBJ1-5; tentative D call: TRBD1 (6 bases). Germline-derived CDR1 and CDR2 are MNHEY and SVGAGI. The CDR3 length is 14 residues. V lost 4 bases and J 3 bases, leaving 10 bases between the germline ends. In nucleotides, the CDR3 is TGTGCCAGCAGTTTTGGACAGAACAATCAGCCCCAGCATTTT. This translates into CASSFGQNNQPQHF.

V and J are TRBV19 and TRBJ1-2; TRBD1 agrees at 8 bases. CDR3 length: 15 amino acids. Germline V gene sequence: CDR1 LNHDA, CDR2 SQIVND (reference sequence). With 4 bases clipped from V and 4 bases from J, the junction kept 8 bases outside the gene matches. For the CDR3, the DNA is TGTGCCAGTAGTACGACAGGGGAGGCCTCCTATGGCTACACCTTC. Its protein is CASSTTGEASYGYTF.

The V gene is TRBV28, the J gene TRBJ2-1; 8 nucleotides match TRBD1. The CDR3 loop spans 15 amino acids. Looked up from germline, CDR1 is MDHEN and CDR2 is SYDVKM. Trimming removed 4 bases from V and 5 bases from J; junction bases left unmatched: 7. Here the CDR3 DNA reads TGTGCCAGCAGTTCACAGGGGGACGCGAACAATGAGCAGTTCTTC. Amino acid sequence: CASSSQGDANNEQFF.

DNA of the CDR3: TGTGCCAGCAGCCCCCGACCGGGACTAGCGGGAGGGCCGGGCACCGGGGAGCTGTTTTTT. It encodes CASSPRPGLAGGPGTGELFF. The rearrangement links TRBV13 to TRBJ2-2; the match to TRBD2 covers 16 bases. The CDR3 has 20 amino acids. Germline CDR1 and CDR2: PRHDT and FYEKMQ (reference sequence). V trimming: 5 bases; J trimming: 4 bases; junction bases outside the gene matches: 13.

The chain is built from TRBV19 and TRBJ2-5; TRBD1 matches 7 bases. J was trimmed by 0 bases and V by 4 bases; bases with no gene match: 8. Germline CDR1 is LNHDA and CDR2 is SQIVND (reference sequence). This CDR3 has 16 amino acids. For the CDR3, the DNA is TGTGCCAGTAGTACCGGGACAGACCCGTACCAAGAGACCCAGTACTTC. This sequence encodes CASSTGTDPYQETQYF.

The chain uses TRBV6-1 and TRBJ2-7, with TRBD1 matching 9 bases. This CDR3 comprises 18 residues. The germline CDR1 and CDR2 sequences are MNHNS and SASEGT. V was pared by 2 bases and J by 1 base, with 12 bases of the junction left unmatched. The chain's CDR3 is CASSETLTKGQGSYEQYF. DNA of the CDR3: TGTGCCAGCAGTGAAACCCTAACTAAGGGACAGGGTTCCTACGAGCAGTACTTC.

This chain connects TRBV5-8 to TRBJ2-1; the match to TRBD2 covers 13 bases. V was clipped by 7 bases and J by 5 bases; unmatched bases: 18. The CDR3 runs to 19 residues. Germline assignment: CDR1 SGHTS and CDR2 YDEGEE. As DNA, the CDR3 is TGTGCCAGCCCCCTCCATCCGACTAGCGGGAGGAATGGCGACAATGAGCAGTTCTTC. This gives the protein CASPLHPTSGRNGDNEQFF.

The chain carries TRBV11-3 and TRBJ2-7; D is possibly TRBD2 (5 bases). Per germline, CDR1 SGHNT and CDR2 YENEEA. The CDR3 is made up of 13 amino acids. V was trimmed by 5 bases and J by 3 bases, leaving 11 bases between them. The CDR3 protein is CASSGAESYEQYF. CDR3 bases: TGTGCCAGCAGCGGAGCGGAGAGCTACGAGCAGTACTTC.

The V and J genes are TRBV6-6 and TRBJ2-1; possible D gene TRBD1, 6 bases. The germline V and J ends were trimmed by 2 bases and 6 bases, with 17 bases remaining between them. The CDR3 is 16 amino acids. Per the germline V gene, CDR1 is MNHNY and CDR2 is SVGAGI (reference sequence). CDR3 residues: CASSYATDSLFNEQFF. CDR3 in DNA: TGTGCCAGCAGTTACGCCACGGACAGTCTTTTCAATGAGCAGTTCTTC.